The 24 T cell receptor beta chains listed next were all sequenced from one sample in a study of cytomegalovirus exposure and HLA in healthy donors. A multiplex PCR was run with 60 Vbeta primers and 13 Jbeta primers. The repertoire was sequenced with immunoSEQ multiplex PCR; TCRdb's copy has only in-frame clones and lacks some. The sample table sets out about 72,000 clones. The sequencing sample was made of PBMCs. The receptors here all came from a man aged 45 to 65 in good health and CMV-seropositive.

The J gene is TRBJ2-1, the V gene TRBV11-3, with 8 bases matching TRBD1. In germline, CDR1 is SGHNT, CDR2 YENEEA. The CDR3 is 14 amino acids. With 3 bases clipped from V and 7 bases from J, the junction kept 5 bases outside the gene matches. The CDR3 reads CASSLTRGPNEQFF. CDR3 sequence (DNA): TGTGCCAGCAGCTTGACCAGGGGGCCGAATGAGCAGTTCTTC.

V and J are TRBV7-2 and TRBJ2-7; D remains unclear. CDR3 size: 13 residues. The V gene's germline CDR1 is SGHTA and CDR2 FQGNSA. V was shortened by 1 base and J by 8 bases, with 12 bases between the two germline ends. The CDR3 nucleotides are TGTGCCAGCAGCTTAGGGAACACTGGACAGCAGTACGTC. Translated, it gives CASSLGNTGQQYV.

The chain recombines TRBV28 with TRBJ1-1; a weak D match, TRBD1 (5 bases). This CDR3 region has 15 residues. Germline V gene data show CDR1 as MDHEN and CDR2 as SYDVKM. Between the trimmed V and J ends, which lost 5 bases and 11 bases, there was a span of 24 bases. CDR3 residues: CASSDHDPDRGTAFF. CDR3 nucleotides: TGTGCCAGCAGTGATCATGACCCCGACAGAGGTACGGCTTTCTTT.

The chain has TRBV9 and TRBJ2-7; 7 bases line up with TRBD1. CDR1 is SGDLS, CDR2 YYNGEE, per germline. The CDR3 loop spans 14 amino acids. Trimming at V came to 2 bases and at J to 2 bases, leaving 4 bases not matched to a gene. The CDR3 DNA follows: TGTGCCAGCAGCGTTACAGGGGCTACCTACGAGCAGTACTTC. This sequence encodes CASSVTGATYEQYF.

The chain links TRBV6-1 to TRBJ2-7; 12 nucleotides match TRBD1. Looked up from germline, CDR1 is MNHNS and CDR2 is SASEGT. The V gene end was trimmed by 5 bases and the J gene end by 5 bases; junction bases not matched to a gene: 4. The CDR3 spans 14 residues. CDR3 loop: CASSRDRGRDEQYV. CDR3 DNA: TGTGCCAGCAGTCGGGACAGGGGGCGCGACGAGCAGTACGTC.

The chain combines TRBV7-9 with TRBJ2-5, with TRBD2 matching over 8 bases. Germline CDR1 and CDR2: SEHNR and FQNEAQ (reference sequence). This CDR3 has 16 residues. J gave up 0 bases and V 2 bases, and 5 bases lay outside the gene matches. The CDR3 here is CASSLKVAGYQETQYF. In DNA, the CDR3 is TGTGCCAGCAGCTTAAAAGTAGCGGGGTACCAAGAGACCCAGTACTTC. Based on the CDR3 plus reference TRBV7-9 and TRBJ2-5, the full variable domain is DTGVSQNPRHKITKRGQNVTFRCDPISEHNRLYWYRQTLGQGPEFLTYFQNEAQLEKSRLLSDRFSAERPKGSFSTLEIQRTEQGDSAMYLCASSLKVAGYQETQYFGPGTRLLVL.

The chain combines TRBV19 with TRBJ1-3; D remains ambiguous. From germline, CDR1 is LNHDA and CDR2 SQIVND (reference sequence). V lost 5 bases to trimming and J lost 0 bases, with 2 bases between them. The CDR3 contains 12 residues. CDR3 DNA: TGTGCCAGTAGTCTCTCTGGAAACACCATATATTTT. This encodes CASSLSGNTIYF.

This chain connects TRBV18 to TRBJ1-5; 11 bases are a match to TRBD1. With V trimmed by 6 bases and J by 4 bases, 5 bases remained unmatched. The CDR3 contains 15 residues. The germline CDR1 and CDR2 sequences are KGHSH and LQKENI. The CDR3: CASSNGDRGNQPQHF. The CDR3 region has the DNA TGTGCCAGCTCCAATGGGGACAGGGGGAATCAGCCCCAGCATTTT.

The chain links TRBV6-1 to TRBJ2-2; 9 positions agree with TRBD1. This CDR3 has 14 residues. Germline V gives CDR1 MNHNS, CDR2 SASEGT. Unmatched junction bases numbered 4, after V lost 7 bases and J lost 4 bases. CDR3: CASTGTGTTGELFF. As DNA, the CDR3 is TGTGCCAGCACCGGGACAGGGACCACCGGGGAGCTGTTTTTT.

V usage is TRBV11-3 and J usage is TRBJ2-2, with TRBD2 identical over 8 bases. The germline gives CDR1 SGHNT, CDR2 YENEEA. This CDR3 comprises 13 residues. V lost 5 bases to trimming and J lost 7 bases; unmatched junction nucleotides: 3. The CDR3 loop is CASSRGGLGELFF. CDR3 nucleotides: TGTGCCAGCAGCCGGGGGGGTCTCGGGGAGCTGTTTTTT. The whole variable domain, filled in from reference TRBV11-3 and TRBJ2-2, reads EAGVVQSPRYKIIEKKQPVAFWCNPISGHNTLYWYLQNLGQGPELLIRYENEEAVDDSQLPKDRFSAERLKGVDSTLKIQPAELGDSAVYLCASSRGGLGELFFGEGSRLTVL.

This chain uses TRBV7-7 with TRBJ2-3; TRBD1 matches at 7 bases. The ends lost 5 bases at V and 5 bases at J; junction bases unmatched: 7. Germline V gives CDR1 SSHAT, CDR2 FNYEAQ (reference sequence). The CDR3 loop spans 14 amino acids. Here the CDR3 reads CASSQGQLGDTQYF. The DNA for the CDR3 is TGTGCCAGCAGCCAGGGACAGTTGGGAGATACGCAGTATTTT.

The CDR3, as DNA: TGCAGTGCTAGCGAGACAAACGAGCAGTACGTC. It translates to CSASETNEQYV. The chain uses TRBV20-1 and TRBJ2-7; D gene uncertain. Trimming shortened V by 3 bases and J by 5 bases, and 8 bases separated the two germline ends. In germline, CDR1 is DFQATT, CDR2 SNEGSKA (reference sequence). The CDR3 sequence is 11 residues long.

V usage is TRBV5-1 and J usage is TRBJ2-7, with 7 bases that match TRBD2. Germline V gene lookup returns CDR1 SGHRS and CDR2 YFSETQ. The CDR3 is made up of 15 amino acids. J lost 0 bases, V lost 4 bases, and 7 bases had no gene match. Here the CDR3 reads CASSLTSFGSYEQYF. CDR3 bases: TGCGCCAGCAGCCTGACTAGCTTTGGCTCCTACGAGCAGTACTTC.

This chain connects TRBV5-4 to TRBJ2-1, with TRBD1 matching 7 bases. The J segment lost 5 bases and the V segment lost 1 base, leaving 9 bases of the junction unmatched. The germline gives CDR1 SGHNT, CDR2 YYREEE (reference sequence). There are 16 residues in the CDR3. The CDR3 DNA reads as TGTGCCAGCAGCTTGCCTCCACGGGACAGTGACAATGAGCAGTTCTTC. Its translation is CASSLPPRDSDNEQFF.

The chain recombines TRBV2 with TRBJ2-6; D gene uncertain. This CDR3 is built from 13 residues. Germline V gene data show CDR1 as SNHLY and CDR2 as FYNNEI. V lost 7 bases to trimming and J lost 0 bases, with 4 bases between them. The CDR3 spells CASMSSGANVLTF. DNA of the CDR3: TGTGCCAGCATGAGCTCTGGGGCCAACGTCCTGACTTTC.

V is TRBV10-2 and J is TRBJ1-2; D unclear. V lost 6 bases, J lost 5 bases, and 16 bases lay in between. CDR1 and CDR2 from the germline V gene are WSHSY and SAAADI. CDR3 length equals 14 residues. CDR3 DNA: TGCGCCAGCAGCCGCGGATCCTCGGAGTATGGCTACACCTTC. It translates to CASSRGSSEYGYTF.

The rearrangement uses TRBV11-2 and TRBJ1-5, with D unresolved. This CDR3 contains 13 residues. The germline V gene encodes CDR1 SGHAT and CDR2 FQNNGV. V was cut by 3 bases and J by 4 bases, with 7 bases left in between. The CDR3 reads CASSLGRNQPQHF. The CDR3 region has the DNA TGTGCCAGCAGCTTGGGGAGGAATCAGCCCCAGCATTTT.

The chain links TRBV9 to TRBJ1-3; the D is unclear. This CDR3 region has 16 residues. Trimming pared 2 bases from V and 3 bases from J, leaving 15 bases between. The germline gives CDR1 SGDLS, CDR2 YYNGEE. CDR3 loop: CASSVSTSGDGNTIYF. The CDR3 DNA sequence: TGTGCCAGCAGCGTTTCCACCTCCGGGGATGGAAACACCATATATTTT.

The rearrangement joins TRBV4-1 to TRBJ1-6; D remains unclear. This CDR3 spans 14 amino acids. Germline V gene sequence: CDR1 MGHRA, CDR2 YSYEKL. V lost 0 bases and J 8 bases, leaving 8 bases between the germline ends. DNA for the CDR3: TGCGCCAGCAGCCAAGAGTGGCGGGATTCACCCCTCCACTTT. Protein sequence: CASSQEWRDSPLHF.

The chain combines TRBV19 with TRBJ1-2; D might be TRBD1 (6 bases). Germline V gives CDR1 LNHDA, CDR2 SQIVND (reference sequence). Trimming shortened V by 7 bases and J by 0 bases, and 12 bases separated the two germline ends. The CDR3 is made up of 14 amino acids. Here the CDR3 reads CASTATGANYGYTF. CDR3 DNA sequence: TGTGCCAGTACCGCGACAGGAGCTAACTATGGCTACACCTTC.

This chain connects TRBV7-2 to TRBJ2-3; 7 bases fit TRBD2. The germline V gene has CDR1 SGHTA and CDR2 FQGNSA. J lost 3 bases, V lost 4 bases, and 4 bases had no gene match. This CDR3 region has 14 residues. CDR3 in amino acids: CASSSRTRTDTQYF. CDR3 nucleotide sequence: TGTGCCAGCAGCTCCCGGACTAGAACAGATACGCAGTATTTT.

The rearrangement joins TRBV30 to TRBJ1-3; no clear D. The V end was cut by 0 bases, the J end by 3 bases, with 6 bases between. This CDR3 comprises 13 residues. The V gene's germline CDR1 is GTSNPN and CDR2 SVGIG (reference sequence). CDR3 residues: CAWSVIGGNTIYF. Written as DNA, the CDR3 is TGTGCCTGGAGTGTAATCGGTGGAAACACCATATATTTT.

The chain links TRBV27 to TRBJ1-1, with 7 positions matching TRBD1. The V gene's germline CDR1 is MNHEY and CDR2 SMNVEV (reference sequence). This CDR3 comprises 15 residues. After removal of 5 bases from V and 7 bases from J, the junction contained 13 bases not matched to a gene. The CDR3 DNA sequence: TGTGCCAGCAGTACGGCGGAGGGGGCCACCATTGAAGCTTTCTTT. Translating gives CASSTAEGATIEAFF.

V is TRBV5-1 and J is TRBJ2-5; 10 nucleotides align to TRBD1. This CDR3 is 16 amino acids long. Looked up from germline, CDR1 is SGHRS and CDR2 is YFSETQ. V was pared by 4 bases and J by 5 bases, with 11 bases of the junction left unmatched. The CDR3 coding sequence is TGCGCCAGCAGCGCTGCTCGGGACAGGGGTCAGGAGACCCAGTACTTC. As protein: CASSAARDRGQETQYF.